One sample yielded the 14 T cell receptor beta chains listed below, sequenced in a study of blood T cell repertoires in COVID-19. Libraries were prepared by immunoSEQ multiplex PCR; TCRdb keeps only in-frame clonotypes and omits some of them. The sample lists tens of thousands of clones, approximately 83% seen once, with 25% to 30% in the top ten. The sequencing input was peripheral blood. These receptors originate from a human donor in a cohort sampled during active COVID-19.

This clone came up a few times. The chain employs TRBV7-9 and TRBJ1-6; no firm D call. V lost 5 bases and J lost 8, with 13 bases in between. CDR3 length: 14 amino acids. Looked up from germline, CDR1 is SEHNR and CDR2 is FQNEAQ (reference sequence). The CDR3: CASSLGEGYSPLHF. The CDR3 coding sequence is TGTGCCAGCAGCCTCGGGGAAGGTTATTCACCCCTCCACTTT.

The chain links TRBV6-2 or TRBV6-3 to TRBJ1-5, with 10 bases that match TRBD1. The length of the CDR3 is 16 residues. V dropped 5 bases and J dropped 5; count of bases not matched to a gene: 9. Germline CDR1 MNHEY, CDR2 SVGEGT. The CDR3, as DNA: TGTGCCAGCAGTCGGGACAGGGGACGGGTTTATCAGCCCCAGCATTTT. Translated, it gives CASSRDRGRVYQPQHF.

The V call is TRBV7-2, the J call TRBJ2-3, with 10 bases fitting TRBD2. V lost 1 base and J lost 2; bases outside the gene matches: 12. The CDR3 spans 19 residues. Germline CDR1 and CDR2: SGHTA and FQGNSA. CDR3 DNA: TGTGCCAGCAGCTTAGAGGGGAGAGTAGCGGGGGGTACCACAGATACGCAGTATTTT. Residues: CASSLEGRVAGGTTDTQYF.

In its sample, this clone was seen many times. V gene TRBV10-3 combines with J gene TRBJ1-2; D is possibly TRBD1 (6 bases). Germline-derived CDR1 and CDR2 are ENHRY and SYGVKD. The V and J ends lost 6 bases and 2 bases respectively, with 10 bases between them. CDR3 length: 13 residues. The CDR3 reads CAISYTGNYGYTF. DNA for the CDR3: TGTGCCATCAGCTATACAGGGAACTATGGCTACACCTTC.

This chain connects TRBV19 to TRBJ2-1; D is unresolved. From germline, CDR1 is LNHDA and CDR2 SQIVND (reference sequence). This CDR3 has 15 residues. The V end lost 6 bases, the J end lost 7 bases, and 19 bases lay between the germline ends. For the CDR3, the DNA is TGTGCCAGTAGCGACACATCGGTCTGGCGAAATGAGCAGTTCTTC. Translated, it gives CASSDTSVWRNEQFF.

The chain employs TRBV11-2 and TRBJ2-1; 8 nucleotides match TRBD1. Unmatched junction bases numbered 10, after V lost 5 bases and J lost 7 bases. Germline V gives CDR1 SGHAT, CDR2 FQNNGV. The CDR3 is 15 amino acids. CDR3 residues: CASSPSPDRVNEQFF. The CDR3 nucleotides are TGTGCCAGCAGCCCATCCCCGGACAGGGTTAATGAGCAGTTCTTC.

This clone has only one observation. The V gene is TRBV4-1, the J gene TRBJ1-2, with D possibly being TRBD1 (5 bases). The V end was cut by 2 bases, the J end by 4 bases, with 8 bases between. The length of the CDR3 is 13 residues. Germline V gene lookup returns CDR1 MGHRA and CDR2 YSYEKL. CDR3 region: CASSQPDSYGYTF. The CDR3 nucleotides read TGCGCCAGCAGCCAACCTGACAGCTATGGCTACACCTTC.

This rearrangement joins TRBV7-9 to TRBJ1-3; D unresolved. The CDR3 contains 15 residues. Germline assignment: CDR1 SEHNR and CDR2 FQNEAQ (reference sequence). Deletions cut 5 bases from V and 0 bases from J, with 11 bases between. CDR3 residues: CASSDLGLSGNTIYF. The CDR3 DNA reads as TGTGCCAGCAGCGATCTAGGACTCTCTGGAAACACCATATATTTT.

This clone was seen just once. The chain couples TRBV15 to TRBJ2-7, with 10 nucleotides matching TRBD1. The CDR3 has 15 amino acids. CDR1 is LNHNV and CDR2 is YYDKDF in the germline V gene (reference sequence). V shed 0 bases, J shed 4 bases, and the junction held 3 bases outside the gene matches. CDR3 amino acids: CATSREGGQGYEQYF. The CDR3 nucleotides are TGTGCCACCAGCAGAGAAGGGGGACAGGGGTACGAGCAGTACTTC.

This sequence joins TRBV27 and TRBJ2-7; possibly TRBD2 for D (5 bases). V lost 1 base, J lost 6 bases, and 10 bases lay in between. The CDR3 is 13 amino acids. Germline V CDR1 and CDR2: MNHEY, SMNVEV (reference sequence). The CDR3 sequence: CASSLLGAAEQYF. CDR3 in DNA: TGTGCCAGCAGTTTATTGGGAGCTGCCGAGCAGTACTTC.

This chain uses TRBV19 with TRBJ2-5, with 9 nucleotides matching TRBD2. Looked up from germline, CDR1 is LNHDA and CDR2 is SQIVND (reference sequence). Trimming cost V 10 bases and J 3 bases; bases outside gene matches: 15. The CDR3 contains 16 residues. The DNA for the CDR3 is TGTGCCACTCAGGAAGGGGCTAGCGGGGAGAAAGAGACCCAGTACTTC. Translating gives CATQEGASGEKETQYF.

The chain employs TRBV9 and TRBJ2-1; 10 bases are shared with TRBD2. Germline CDR1 reads SGDLS; CDR2 reads YYNGEE. CDR3 size: 17 residues. Trimming removed 0 bases from V and 9 bases from J; junction bases left unmatched: 12. CDR3 residues: CASSVAPERGGSFEQFF. CDR3 nucleotide sequence: TGTGCCAGCAGCGTAGCACCGGAGCGGGGGGGGTCCTTTGAGCAGTTCTTC.

This chain joins TRBV2 and TRBJ2-7; 8 bases fit TRBD1. The CDR3 spans 15 residues. V lost 5 bases, J lost 5 bases, and 11 bases stayed unmatched. CDR1 is SNHLY and CDR2 is FYNNEI in the germline V gene. The CDR3 reads CASSPWFQGADEQYF. CDR3 bases: TGTGCCAGCAGTCCGTGGTTCCAGGGGGCTGACGAGCAGTACTTC.

V usage is TRBV27 and J usage is TRBJ2-4, with a tentative D call TRBD1 (6 bases). Germline assignment: CDR1 MNHEY and CDR2 SMNVEV (reference sequence). Deletions cut 6 bases from V and 3 bases from J, with 18 bases between. This CDR3 spans 16 amino acids. The CDR3 nucleotides read TGTGCCAGCAGCCGAGAGCATCTAGGGGGCAAAAACATTCAGTACTTC. Encoded protein: CASSREHLGGKNIQYF.